The table lists the clone carrying this T cell receptor (beta chain) with many counts. The data derive from a study of Graves' ophthalmopathy and Graves' hyperthyroidism. In this cohort, patients with other autoimmune diseases, uncontrolled infections, pregnancy or lactation were excluded. RNA transcripts were the template, and TCR beta CDR3 regions were amplified from them. Scientists carried out first-round RT-PCR using HTBI primers and then a second-round multiplex PCR. MiXCR, applied by TCRdb to the multiplex PCR reads, yields one record per CDR3 protein. The data contain 450,000 or so distinct CDR3 sequences, 13% to 15% of them singletons. CDR3 length: 13 residues. Trimming took 4 bases from V and 5 from J, leaving 12 bases between them. Germline-derived CDR1 and CDR2 are SGHAT and FQNNGV.

Sequencing used blood. The J gene is TRBJ2-7, the V gene TRBV11-2; no clear D. The receptor was isolated from a woman aged 30 to 39 with Graves' ophthalmopathy. The CDR3 nucleotides are TGTGCCAGCAGCTCCCGATTTCCCGACGAGCAGTACTTC. Amino acids: CASSSRFPDEQYF.